This T cell receptor beta chain was sequenced during a study of technical replicates of blood from four donors. This table comes from immunoSEQ multiplex PCR, and its TCRdb copy is limited to in-frame clones, with some not included. This sample yields 58,000 or so clones, of which around 85% are seen a single time; about 5.1% belongs to the top ten. Trimming stripped 8 bases from V and 0 bases from J, with 14 bases between. The germline CDR1 and CDR2 sequences are SQVTM and ANQGSEA. The CDR3 length is 13 residues. The clonotype was recovered from a human donor in good health. Some clones in this sample may be carry-over from other donors' samples. What was sequenced was PBMCs. J is TRBJ2-7 and V is TRBV29-1; possible D gene TRBD2, 6 bases. The CDR3 sequence: CSTTGESSYEQYF. For the CDR3, the DNA is TGCAGCACCACGGGGGAAAGCTCCTACGAGCAGTACTTC.